This TCR beta chain was observed in a study of post-analysis software for immune sequencing data. Sequencing libraries made from TCR beta cDNA carried unique molecular identifiers. TCRdb re-analysed the PCR reads in MiXCR, keeping a single row per CDR3 protein. The sample records 150,000 or so distinct CDR3 sequences, around 34% being singletons. CDR1 SGHRS and CDR2 YFSETQ come from the germline V gene. The V end lost 1 base, the J end lost 0 bases, and 12 bases lay between the germline ends. This CDR3 has 16 residues. Source: blood, taken after autologous hematopoietic stem cell transplantation. The clonotype originates from a girl aged 5-17 years with multiple sclerosis. The genes are TRBV5-1 and TRBJ2-3; D remains ambiguous. In DNA form, the CDR3 reads TGCGCCAGCAGCTTGTTTGCGGTAACTAGCACAGATACGCAGTATTTT. Protein product: CASSLFAVTSTDTQYF. Full variable domain (outside the CDR3, taken from reference TRBV5-1 and TRBJ2-3): KAGVTQTPRYLIKTRGQQVTLSCSPISGHRSVSWYQQTPGQGLQFLFEYFSETQRNKGNFPGRFSGRQFSNSRSEMNVSTLELGDSALYLCASSLFAVTSTDTQYFGPGTRLTVL.